The clone carrying this T cell receptor (beta chain) was recorded at least ten times. The antigen remains undetermined. This sample was included in a study of CD8 T cells in ankylosing spondylitis. Whole-study results and caveats: Reported data indicate significant enrichment of disease-linked clones within matched ankylosing spondylitis synovial fluid.

MiXCR, applied by TCRdb to the 5' RACE reads, yields one record per CDR3 protein. The profile shows about 160,000 distinct CDR3 sequences, just over 9.5% of them singletons. The sequence came from a female donor with ankylosing spondylitis or in good health (not recorded which). Specimen: blood, either unsorted or a sorted T cell fraction (not recorded which).

CDR3 in DNA: TGTGCCAGCAGCCTGGGAGGGGGACAGAATCAGCCCCAGCATTTT. Encoded protein: CASSLGGGQNQPQHF. This rearrangement joins TRBV12-3 or TRBV12-4 to TRBJ1-5; 7 bases are a match to TRBD1. There are 15 residues in the CDR3. V lost 6 bases and J lost 4; bases outside the gene matches: 9.